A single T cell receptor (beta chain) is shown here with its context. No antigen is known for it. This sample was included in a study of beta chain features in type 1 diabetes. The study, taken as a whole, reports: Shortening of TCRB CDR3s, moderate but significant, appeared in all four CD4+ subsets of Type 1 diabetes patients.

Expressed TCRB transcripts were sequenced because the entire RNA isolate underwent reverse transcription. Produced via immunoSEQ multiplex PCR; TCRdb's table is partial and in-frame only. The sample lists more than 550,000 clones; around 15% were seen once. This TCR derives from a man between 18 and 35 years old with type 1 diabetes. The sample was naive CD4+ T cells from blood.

The DNA of the CDR3 is TGCGCCAGCAGTCAAGCAGGTTTGGCCTATGGCTACACCTTC. This codes for CASSQAGLAYGYTF. The V gene is TRBV23-1, the J gene TRBJ1-2, with D hard to call. TRBV23-1 carries the ORF label, with uncertain function. The ends were cut back, 2 bases at V and 4 bases at J, with 11 bases in the middle. The CDR3 loop spans 14 amino acids.